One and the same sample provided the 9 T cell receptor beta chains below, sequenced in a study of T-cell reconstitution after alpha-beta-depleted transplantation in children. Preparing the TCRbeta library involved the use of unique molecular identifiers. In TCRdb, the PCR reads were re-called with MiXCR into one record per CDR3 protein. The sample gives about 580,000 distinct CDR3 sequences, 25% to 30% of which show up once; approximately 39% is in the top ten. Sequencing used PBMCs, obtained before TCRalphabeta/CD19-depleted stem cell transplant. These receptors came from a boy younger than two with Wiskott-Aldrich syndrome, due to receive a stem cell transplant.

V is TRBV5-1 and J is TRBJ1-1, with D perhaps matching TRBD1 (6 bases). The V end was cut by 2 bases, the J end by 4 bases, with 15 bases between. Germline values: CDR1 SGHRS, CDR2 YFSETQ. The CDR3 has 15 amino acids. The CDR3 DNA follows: TGCGCCAGCAGCTTATCCGGGGGGCTAATCACTGAAGCTTTCTTT. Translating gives CASSLSGGLITEAFF.

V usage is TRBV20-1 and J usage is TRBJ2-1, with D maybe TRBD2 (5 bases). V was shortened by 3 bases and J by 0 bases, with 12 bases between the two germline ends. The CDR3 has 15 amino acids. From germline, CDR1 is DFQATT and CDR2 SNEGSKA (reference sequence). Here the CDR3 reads CSASRSRDSYNEQFF. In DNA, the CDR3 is TGCAGTGCTAGTCGGAGCCGGGACTCCTACAATGAGCAGTTCTTC.

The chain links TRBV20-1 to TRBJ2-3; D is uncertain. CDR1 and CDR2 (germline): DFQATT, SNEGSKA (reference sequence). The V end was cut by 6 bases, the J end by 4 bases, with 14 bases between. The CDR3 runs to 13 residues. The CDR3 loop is CSANNPIPDTQYF. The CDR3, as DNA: TGCAGTGCAAATAATCCGATCCCAGATACGCAGTATTTT.

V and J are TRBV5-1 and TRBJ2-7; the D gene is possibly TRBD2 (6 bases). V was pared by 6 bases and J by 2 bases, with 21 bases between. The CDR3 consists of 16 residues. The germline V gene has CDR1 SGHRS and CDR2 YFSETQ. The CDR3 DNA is TGCGCCAGCACCAAAGCACCCGGGACGGGGGCCTACGAGCAGTACTTC. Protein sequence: CASTKAPGTGAYEQYF.

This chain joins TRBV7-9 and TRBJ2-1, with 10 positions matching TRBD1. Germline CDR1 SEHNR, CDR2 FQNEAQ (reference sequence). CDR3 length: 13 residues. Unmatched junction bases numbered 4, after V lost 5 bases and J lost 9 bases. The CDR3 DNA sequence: TGTGCCAGCAGCAGCCGACAGGGGGCTGAGCAGTTCTTC. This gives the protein CASSSRQGAEQFF.

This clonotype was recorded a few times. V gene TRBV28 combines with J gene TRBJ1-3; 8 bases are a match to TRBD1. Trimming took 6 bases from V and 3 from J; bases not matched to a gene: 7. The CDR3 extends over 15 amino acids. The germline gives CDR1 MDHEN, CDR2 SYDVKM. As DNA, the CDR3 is TGTGCCAGCAGCCCCTTGGACAGGGTTGGAAACACCATATATTTT. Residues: CASSPLDRVGNTIYF. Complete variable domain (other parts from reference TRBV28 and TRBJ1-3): DVKVTQSSRYLVKRTGEKVFLECVQDMDHENMFWYRQDPGLGLRLIYFSYDVKMKEKGDIPEGYSVSREKKERFSLILESASTNQTSMYLCASSPLDRVGNTIYFGEGSWLTVV.

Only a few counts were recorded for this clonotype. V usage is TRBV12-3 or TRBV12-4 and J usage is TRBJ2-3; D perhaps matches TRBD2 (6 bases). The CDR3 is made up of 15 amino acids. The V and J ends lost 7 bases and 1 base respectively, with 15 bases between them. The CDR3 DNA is TGTGCCAGCATCTACCGGGACTTTCGCACAGATACGCAGTATTTT. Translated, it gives CASIYRDFRTDTQYF.

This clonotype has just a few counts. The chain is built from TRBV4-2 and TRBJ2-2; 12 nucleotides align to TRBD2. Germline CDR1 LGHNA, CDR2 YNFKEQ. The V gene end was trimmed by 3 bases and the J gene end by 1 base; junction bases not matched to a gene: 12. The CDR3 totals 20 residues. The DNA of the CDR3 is TGTGCCAGCAGCCAGCGGGGACTAGCGGGCCCCAATTTGAACACCGGGGAGCTGTTTTTT. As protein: CASSQRGLAGPNLNTGELFF.

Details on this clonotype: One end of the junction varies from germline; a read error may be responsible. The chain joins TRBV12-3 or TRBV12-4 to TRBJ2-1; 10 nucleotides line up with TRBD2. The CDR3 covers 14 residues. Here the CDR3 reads CASSSSGSWNDQFF. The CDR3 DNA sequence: TGTGCCAGCAGTTCTAGCGGGAGTTGGAATGACCAGTTCTTC.